This TCR beta chain was recovered during a study of T cells in Graves' hyperthyroidism and ophthalmopathy. Findings and caveats of the study: Model predictions of ophthalmopathy came a median approximately 6 months before onset.

Amplification yielded TCR beta CDR3 regions, with RNA transcripts as the source. The TCR CDR3 first-round RT-PCR relied on the HTBI primer set. From the multiplex PCR reads, TCRdb called clonotypes with MiXCR, one entry per CDR3 protein. The sample includes 700,000 to 950,000 distinct CDR3 sequences, approximately 36% of them seen just once. Germline CDR1 and CDR2: ENHRY and SYGVKD. V trimming: 0 bases; J trimming: 11 bases; junction bases outside the gene matches: 4. CDR3 length equals 13 residues. Cells are PBMCs isolated from 10 ml of fresh blood. About this clonotype itself: Its antigen remains unidentified.

The sequenced material came from blood. This rearrangement joins TRBV10-3 to TRBJ1-1; 9 positions agree with TRBD1. This receptor was taken from a woman in her forties with Graves' hyperthyroidism. The CDR3 bases are TGTGCCATCAGTGAGTCGAAGGGGACAGGGGCTTTCTTT. Amino acid sequence: CAISESKGTGAFF.